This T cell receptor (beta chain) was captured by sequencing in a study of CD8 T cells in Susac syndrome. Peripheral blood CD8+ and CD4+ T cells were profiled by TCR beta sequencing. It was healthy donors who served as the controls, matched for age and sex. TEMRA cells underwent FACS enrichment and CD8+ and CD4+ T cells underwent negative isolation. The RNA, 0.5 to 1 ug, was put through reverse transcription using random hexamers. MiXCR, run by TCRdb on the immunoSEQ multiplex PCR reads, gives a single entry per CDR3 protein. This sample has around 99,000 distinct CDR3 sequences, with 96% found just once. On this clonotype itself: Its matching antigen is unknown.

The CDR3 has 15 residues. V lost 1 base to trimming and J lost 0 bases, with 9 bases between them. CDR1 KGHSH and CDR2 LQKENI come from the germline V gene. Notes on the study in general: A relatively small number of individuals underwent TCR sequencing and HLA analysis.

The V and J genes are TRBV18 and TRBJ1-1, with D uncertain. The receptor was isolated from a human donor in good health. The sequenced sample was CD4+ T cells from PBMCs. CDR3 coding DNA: TGTGCCAGCTCACCACAACACACAGTGAACACTGAAGCTTTCTTT. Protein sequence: CASSPQHTVNTEAFF.